The present entry profiles one T cell receptor (beta chain) with its context. Its target antigen remains unknown. No quality values exist for individual bases; no much larger clone is one base distant. These data belong to a study of blood T cell repertoires in COVID-19 (TCRdb year 2020). With respect to the entire study: Samples covering the acute and convalescent phases of COVID-19 were provided by collaborators in the United States, Italy and Spain. The material from the prospective study consisted of cDNA or gDNA derived from T cells, B-cell-depleted T cells, or PBMCs. Subjects who had been exposed to COVID-19, were actively infected with it, or had recovered from it provided the deeply sampled blood TCRbeta repertoires that made up the dataset. The repertoires were released in a freely available public database intended as a resource for research on the immune response to SARS-CoV-2. Samples came from the ongoing ImmuneRACE study (first 160 participants) plus 1,254 subjects from 6 global collaborators. The sample metadata nearly always contained a de-identified subject ID, COVID-19 status, age in years and sex. HLA class I and class II types, where available, came from metadata supplied by the sample provider rather than from assay-based typing. What the study reported, not specific to this receptor: How much clinical and demographic metadata was included differed by source and by participant, and the metadata was provided uncurated.

Collaborating institutions collected whole blood in K2EDTA tubes following their own protocols. For TCRbeta analysis, collaborator samples were shipped as frozen whole blood, as isolated PBMCs, or as DNA extracted from either sample type. Relative to germline, V is 2 bases shorter and J is 0 bases shorter, with 23 bases between their ends. The CDR3 contains 19 residues, cysteine and phenylalanine counted. The kept DNA is CDR3 alone, 57 bases in frame from the first base. Taken from the germline V gene, the CDR1 and CDR2 loops are MRHNA and SNTAGT. TCRbeta CDR3 regions were amplified from genomic DNA using the immunoSEQ Assay, a bias-controlled multiplex PCR. The study's own analysis went as follows. Within the assay, amplification of reference gene primers was used to estimate how many nucleated cells each sample contained. To quantify the absolute abundance of each unique TCRbeta CDR3 rearrangement, sequence reads were collapsed and filtered. For each sample, productive Simpson clonality was calculated by taking the square root of Simpson's diversity index across productive rearrangements. The source is immuneACCESS, and TCRdb retained only in-frame sequences with V and J called. Part of the clones is not carried over; for the studies checked, unresolved V genes explain less than half of this, and the remainder is unexplained. V, J and clone size are those of that table, while D and trimming were read from the DNA. The sample has over 400,000 clones on record, approximately 85% of them singletons. Of the sample, approximately 3% is held by the ten largest clones.

The clonotype was recovered from a human donor in a cohort sampled during active COVID-19. The rearranged chain carries TRBV6-4 and TRBJ2-7; a weak D assignment points to TRBD2 (5 bases agree). What was sequenced was peripheral blood. The CDR3 region has the sequence CASSDNGLKRVCSSYEQYF. The DNA is as follows: TGTGCCAGCAGTGACAATGGCCTTAAGAGGGTTTGCAGCTCCTACGAGCAGTACTTC.